Below are 17 T cell receptor beta chains sequenced from a single sample in a study of T cell responses to AZD1222 COVID-19 vaccine. Assay used: immunoSEQ multiplex PCR; TCRdb lists only in-frame clones, some missing. The sample lists 82,000 or so clones, around nine tenths occurring once. Sequencing used peripheral blood, obtained on day 0 of AZD1222 vaccination. These receptors came from an adult in good health.

This chain joins TRBV7-9 and TRBJ1-2, with D tentatively TRBD1 (5 bases). Germline values: CDR1 SEHNR, CDR2 FQNEAQ (reference sequence). This CDR3 contains 15 residues. V was cut by 1 base and J by 0 bases, with 9 bases left in between. CDR3 protein: CASSLGQLANYGYTF. CDR3 in DNA: TGTGCCAGCAGCTTAGGACAGCTCGCTAACTATGGCTACACCTTC.

The chain carries TRBV6-5 and TRBJ2-1; TRBD1 matches 8 bases. The CDR3 loop spans 16 amino acids. CDR1 MNHEY and CDR2 SVGAGI come from the germline V gene. The V segment lost 2 bases and the J segment 8 bases; nucleotides outside the gene matches: 11. The chain's CDR3 is CASSYPGGLGVDEQFF. DNA for the CDR3: TGTGCCAGCAGTTACCCAGGGGGCTTAGGTGTCGATGAGCAGTTCTTC.

The chain employs TRBV18 and TRBJ2-7; D is perhaps TRBD2 (5 bases). CDR3 length: 15 residues. The germline V and J ends were trimmed by 1 base and 4 bases, with 14 bases remaining between them. Germline CDR1 reads KGHSH; CDR2 reads LQKENI. The CDR3 coding sequence is TGTGCCAGCTCACCACTAAATGAGGGCTCTTACGAGCAGTACTTC. It encodes CASSPLNEGSYEQYF. The whole variable domain, filled in from reference TRBV18 and TRBJ2-7, reads NAGVMQNPRHLVRRRGQEARLRCSPMKGHSHVYWYRQLPEEGLKFMVYLQKENIIDESGMPKERFSAEFPKEGPSILRIQQVVRGDSAAYFCASSPLNEGSYEQYFGPGTRLTVT.

With regard to this clone: The same CDR3 also results from other DNA sequences found in this sample. V usage is TRBV7-9 and J usage is TRBJ2-2; weak D call: TRBD2 (5 bases). Germline CDR1 reads SEHNR; CDR2 reads FQNEAQ (reference sequence). CDR3 length: 15 residues. Trimming removed 0 bases from V and 0 bases from J, with 5 bases in between. In DNA, the CDR3 is TGTGCCAGCAGCTTAGCCGGGACGAACACCGGGGAGCTGTTTTTT. This translates into CASSLAGTNTGELFF.

CDR3: CASRGPMNTEAFF. In DNA, the CDR3 is TGTGCCAGCAGGGGGCCCATGAACACTGAAGCTTTCTTT. This chain uses TRBV9 with TRBJ1-1; tentative D call: TRBD1 (5 bases). This CDR3 has 13 residues. Germline-derived CDR1 and CDR2 are SGDLS and YYNGEE. The V end lost 5 bases, the J end lost 0 bases, and 8 bases lay between the germline ends.

This clone has a handful of counts. This chain joins TRBV6-2 or TRBV6-3 and TRBJ2-7; D is possibly TRBD2 (5 bases). The CDR3 covers 14 residues. V lost 4 bases and J lost 4, with 14 bases in between. From germline, CDR1 is MNHEY and CDR2 SVGEGT. The CDR3 here is CASSLEGREYEQYF. CDR3 DNA sequence: TGTGCCAGCAGTTTAGAGGGCAGAGAATACGAGCAGTACTTC.

This chain uses TRBV6-5 with TRBJ1-1; no firm D call. CDR3 size: 14 residues. The V end was cut by 6 bases, the J end by 0 bases, with 11 bases between. Germline CDR1 and CDR2: MNHEY and SVGAGI. The CDR3 nucleotides are TGTGCCAGCAGGCAGACACTTATGAACACTGAAGCTTTCTTT. Protein product: CASRQTLMNTEAFF.

This rearrangement joins TRBV7-9 to TRBJ2-2; the match to TRBD2 covers 7 bases. The V segment lost 0 bases and the J segment 6 bases; nucleotides outside the gene matches: 4. CDR1 and CDR2 from the germline V gene are SEHNR and FQNEAQ (reference sequence). CDR3 length: 15 residues. DNA for the CDR3: TGTGCCAGCAGCTTAGCTAAAGGGAGGGCCGGGGAGCTGTTTTTT. The encoded protein is CASSLAKGRAGELFF.

This clone was counted a few times. The V call is TRBV28, the J call TRBJ2-2; 8 bases agree with TRBD1. This CDR3 region has 16 residues. Germline-derived CDR1 and CDR2 are MDHEN and SYDVKM. V trimming: 8 bases; J trimming: 7 bases; junction bases outside the gene matches: 15. The CDR3 DNA follows: TGTGCCAGCGGACCATGGGAACAGGGGGTGGGCGGGGAGCTGTTTTTT. Amino acids: CASGPWEQGVGGELFF.

The chain joins TRBV19 to TRBJ2-1; 7 positions match TRBD2. Trimming removed 5 bases from V and 0 bases from J; junction bases left unmatched: 1. CDR1 is LNHDA, CDR2 SQIVND, per germline (reference sequence). The CDR3 has 14 residues. The CDR3, as DNA: TGTGCCAGTAGTCCTAGCGGCTCCTACAATGAGCAGTTCTTC. The encoded protein is CASSPSGSYNEQFF.

The chain employs TRBV13 and TRBJ2-7, with D hard to call. CDR1 and CDR2 (germline): PRHDT, FYEKMQ (reference sequence). Trimming stripped 3 bases from V and 2 bases from J, with 14 bases between. The CDR3 loop spans 15 amino acids. The chain's CDR3 is CASSLGIQRTYEQYF. In DNA form, the CDR3 reads TGTGCCAGCAGCTTGGGGATCCAACGGACCTACGAGCAGTACTTC.

The gene calls are TRBV3-1 (or the pseudogene TRBV3-2) and TRBJ1-5, with 7 bases aligning to TRBD1. V was pared by 4 bases and J by 11 bases, with 5 bases of the junction left unmatched. Germline loops: CDR1 LGHDT, CDR2 YNNKEL (reference sequence). The CDR3 is 12 amino acids. The CDR3 spells CASSRLGGSQHF. The CDR3 DNA follows: TGTGCCAGCAGCCGTTTAGGGGGCTCCCAGCATTTT.

V usage is TRBV4-1 and J usage is TRBJ1-6; 9 bases fit TRBD1. The CDR3 extends over 16 amino acids. Germline trimming cut 3 bases from V and 4 bases from J; bases unmatched to any gene: 4. CDR1 and CDR2 (germline): MGHRA, YSYEKL. The CDR3 is CASSQTGQGYNSPLHF. The CDR3 DNA reads as TGCGCCAGCAGCCAGACGGGACAGGGATATAATTCACCCCTCCACTTT.

J is TRBJ2-5 and V is TRBV5-1; perhaps D is TRBD1 or TRBD2 (5 bases each). The germline V gene encodes CDR1 SGHRS and CDR2 YFSETQ. Trimming stripped 0 bases from V and 4 bases from J, with 13 bases between. The CDR3 is 15 amino acids. The CDR3 protein is CASSLAGPRGETQYF. The DNA of the CDR3 is TGCGCCAGCAGCTTGGCTGGACCGAGGGGAGAGACCCAGTACTTC.

The chain recombines TRBV11-2 with TRBJ2-5; D might be TRBD2 (6 bases). The ends were cut back, 3 bases at V and 5 bases at J, with 13 bases in the middle. CDR3 length equals 14 residues. Germline values: CDR1 SGHAT, CDR2 FQNNGV. Written as DNA, the CDR3 is TGTGCCAGCAGCTTGGGGGGTTGGGGCGAGACCCAGTACTTC. Translation: CASSLGGWGETQYF.

This clone was observed a few times. The chain carries TRBV14 and TRBJ2-2; a possible D gene is TRBD2 (5 bases). The CDR3 loop spans 15 amino acids. The V end was cut by 2 bases, the J end by 7 bases, with 14 bases between. The germline V gene has CDR1 SGHDN and CDR2 FVKESK. The CDR3 DNA reads TGTGCCAGCAGCCAAACCCGGCGCAGCGGCGGGGAGCTGTTTTTT. Protein sequence: CASSQTRRSGGELFF.

This chain uses TRBV9 with TRBJ2-3; D is unresolved. Trimming pared 4 bases from V and 1 base from J, leaving 13 bases between. This CDR3 spans 15 amino acids. Germline V gene sequence: CDR1 SGDLS, CDR2 YYNGEE. The CDR3 sequence: CASSPRFGGTDTQYF. CDR3 nucleotides: TGTGCCAGCAGCCCCCGTTTCGGTGGCACAGATACGCAGTATTTT.